Listed below are T cell receptor beta chains from one sample, sequenced in a study of blood T cells in healthy people across ages. TCRdb used MiXCR to reprocess the 5' RACE reads, holding one entry per CDR3 protein. The sample yields 600,000 or so distinct CDR3 sequences, less than 35% seen once. Specimen: blood. The receptor source for this set is a woman older than 75 in good health. CDR3s include the opening cysteine and the closing phenylalanine or tryptophan. A D gene is named only where the DNA matches it firmly. Not every row has a clone size; where given, it reads once, few, many or a size class.

D gene: .; CDR3 length: 14; V gene: TRBV20-1; J gene: TRBJ2-5; clone size: .; CDR3 DNA: TGCAGTGCTAGAGATCTCCAGCTGAGGAATGAGCAGTACTTC; CDR3 protein: CSARDLQLRNEQYF
D gene: .; CDR3 length: 13; V gene: TRBV11-2; J gene: TRBJ2-1; clone size: many; CDR3 DNA: TGTGCCAGCAGCCTGACCGGGGACAATGAGCAGTTCTTC; CDR3 protein: CASSLTGDNEQFF
D gene: .; CDR3 length: 13; V gene: TRBV3-1; J gene: TRBJ2-7; clone size: .; CDR3 DNA: TGTGCCAGCAGCCAAATGTCAGGCTACGAGCAGTACTTC; CDR3 protein: CASSQMSGYEQYF
D gene: .; CDR3 length: 13; V gene: TRBV5-1; J gene: TRBJ2-5; clone size: many; CDR3 DNA: TGCGCCAGCAGCTTCACCGGCCAAGAGACCCAGTACTTC; CDR3 protein: CASSFTGQETQYF
D gene: TRBD2; CDR3 length: 13; V gene: TRBV20-1; J gene: TRBJ2-7; clone size: .; CDR3 DNA: TGCAGTGCTAGGCCACTAGCGGGGTACGAGCAGTACTTC; CDR3 protein: CSARPLAGYEQYF
D gene: TRBD2; CDR3 length: 18; V gene: TRBV4-3; J gene: TRBJ2-7; clone size: many; CDR3 DNA: TGCGCCAGCAGCCATTTCAGGATCGGACTAGCGGGGAGGTACGAGCAGTACTTC; CDR3 protein: CASSHFRIGLAGRYEQYF
D gene: .; CDR3 length: 12; V gene: TRBV2; J gene: TRBJ2-1; clone size: .; CDR3 DNA: TGTGCCAGCAGGGGTGGGTCCTACGAGCAGTTCTTC; CDR3 protein: CASRGGSYEQFF
D gene: .; CDR3 length: 15; V gene: TRBV10-3; J gene: TRBJ2-5; clone size: many; CDR3 DNA: TGTGCCATCAGTGTTGTGGGGGGCGTACAAGAGACCCAGTACTTC; CDR3 protein: CAISVVGGVQETQYF
D gene: .; CDR3 length: 13; V gene: TRBV5-6; J gene: TRBJ2-4; clone size: .; CDR3 DNA: TGTGCCAGCAGCTTGGAAATGTGGGACATTCAGTACTTC; CDR3 protein: CASSLEMWDIQYF
D gene: .; CDR3 length: 18; V gene: TRBV20-1; J gene: TRBJ2-1; clone size: many; CDR3 DNA: TGCAGTGCTACTCACCCCCGGGGGGCCGAAAGCTCCTACAATGAGCAGTTCTTC; CDR3 protein: CSATHPRGAESSYNEQFF
D gene: .; CDR3 length: 12; V gene: TRBV28; J gene: TRBJ2-7; clone size: .; CDR3 DNA: TGTGCCAGCAGTTCGGTAGGCTACGAGCAGTACTTC; CDR3 protein: CASSSVGYEQYF
D gene: .; CDR3 length: 14; V gene: TRBV29-1; J gene: TRBJ1-3; clone size: .; CDR3 DNA: TGCAGCGCAATGCGGGTGATGGGCGGAAACACCATATATTTT; CDR3 protein: CSAMRVMGGNTIYF
D gene: .; CDR3 length: 16; V gene: TRBV10-3; J gene: TRBJ1-1; clone size: .; CDR3 DNA: TGTGCCATCAGTGAGTCGAGAACCGGGCGGGGGACTGAAGCTTTCTTT; CDR3 protein: CAISESRTGRGTEAFF
D gene: TRBD1; CDR3 length: 17; V gene: TRBV6-1; J gene: TRBJ2-6; clone size: many; CDR3 DNA: TGTGCCAGCAGTCCTACAGGGGTCGGAGCTGGGGCCAACGTCCTGACTTTC; CDR3 protein: CASSPTGVGAGANVLTF
D gene: .; CDR3 length: 15; V gene: TRBV19; J gene: TRBJ1-5; clone size: .; CDR3 DNA: TGTGCCAGTAGTATGCAACAGTATAGCAATCAGCCCCAGCATTTT; CDR3 protein: CASSMQQYSNQPQHF
D gene: .; CDR3 length: 16; V gene: TRBV20-1; J gene: TRBJ1-5; clone size: .; CDR3 DNA: TGCAGTGCTAGCTCAAGGGGGACCCGTAGCAATCAGCCCCAGCATTTT; CDR3 protein: CSASSRGTRSNQPQHF
D gene: .; CDR3 length: 14; V gene: TRBV3-1; J gene: TRBJ2-3; clone size: many; CDR3 DNA: TGTGCCAGCAGCCAAGGGATCCTCACAGATACGCAGTATTTT; CDR3 protein: CASSQGILTDTQYF
D gene: TRBD1; CDR3 length: 15; V gene: TRBV28; J gene: TRBJ2-3; clone size: once; CDR3 DNA: TGTGCCAGCAGAATCGGACAGGGGGGCACAGATACGCAGTATTTT; CDR3 protein: CASRIGQGGTDTQYF
D gene: TRBD1; CDR3 length: 16; V gene: TRBV5-1; J gene: TRBJ2-7; clone size: many; CDR3 DNA: TGCGCCAGCAGCTTGGAATCCGGAAGGGGGCTCTACGAGCAGTACTTC; CDR3 protein: CASSLESGRGLYEQYF
D gene: .; CDR3 length: 14; V gene: TRBV20-1; J gene: TRBJ1-6; clone size: many; CDR3 DNA: TGCAGTGCTAAACAGGGCAGTCGGAATTCACCCCTCCACTTT; CDR3 protein: CSAKQGSRNSPLHF
D gene: .; CDR3 length: 16; V gene: TRBV11-2; J gene: TRBJ2-5; clone size: many; CDR3 DNA: TGTGCCAGCAGTACGAGTGGGTCATCGGGGAGAGAGACCCAGTACTTC; CDR3 protein: CASSTSGSSGRETQYF
D gene: TRBD1; CDR3 length: 12; V gene: TRBV12-3/TRBV12-4; J gene: TRBJ1-6; clone size: .; CDR3 DNA: TGTGCCAGCAGGGGGACAGTTAGCCCCCTCCACTTT; CDR3 protein: CASRGTVSPLHF